What follows are 16 T cell receptor beta chains derived from one specimen sequenced in a study of spatial heterogeneity in lung cancer (dated by TCRdb to between 2018 and 2021). To prepare the library, 5' RACE was applied. The instrument given in TCRdb is NextSeq 500. TCRdb reprocessing: public reads trimmed at Q25 with fastp, clones called with MiXCR, in-frame beta chains kept. Identical CDR3 proteins give one entry, which carries the most common genes and DNA. The table for this sample lists 13,000 to 15,000 distinct CDR3 sequences; roughly a tenth of them were counted only once. The ten most abundant clones make up 29% of the sample. In the paper's terms, the time point label means: sample taken at primary tumor resection. TCR sequencing used whole RNA extracted from tumor and nontumor lung tissue, or from cryopreserved PBMC samples, without cell sorting. The sample here was PBMCs, taken at surgery. The source is a male donor with early-stage non-small cell lung cancer.

This rearrangement joins TRBV20-1 to TRBJ1-1; 7 bases are shared with TRBD1. The length of the CDR3 is 15 residues. V gave up 1 base and J gave up 3 bases; unmatched junction bases: 8. From germline, CDR1 is DFQATT and CDR2 SNEGSKA (reference sequence). CDR3 protein: CSARGHRGRDTEAFF. For the CDR3, the DNA is TGCAGTGCTAGAGGTCACAGGGGTCGGGACACTGAAGCTTTCTTT.

The sample holds many counts of this clonotype. This rearrangement joins TRBV19 to TRBJ1-1; no clear D. V gave up 7 bases and J gave up 2 bases, with 17 bases separating them. This CDR3 region has 15 residues. Germline CDR1 LNHDA, CDR2 SQIVND (reference sequence). DNA for the CDR3: TGTGCCAGTACCCCCCCCCGTGACTTCAACACTGAAGCTTTCTTT. Translating gives CASTPPRDFNTEAFF.

In its sample, this clonotype ranks as large. The chain has TRBV21-1 and TRBJ2-2; TRBD1, the table's D call, lacks a check against the DNA. TRBV21-1 is a pseudogene locus. The CDR3 totals 15 residues. CDR3 coding DNA: TGTGCCAGCAGCAATAGGACAGGGAACACCGGGGAGCTGTTTTTT. This encodes CASSNRTGNTGELFF.

This clonotype was observed many times. This likely comes from a read error, as the CDR3 has no conserved phenylalanine or tryptophan at its end. It is unclear where the CDR3 begins or ends on the DNA, so no DNA is shown, and the CDR3 is as TCRdb lists it. CDR3 region: CASSSFFTDPRIVS. The genes are TRBV6-6 and TRBJ1-2. Germline-derived CDR1 and CDR2 are MNHNY and SVGAGI (reference sequence). Termini included, the CDR3 measures 14 amino acids.

This clonotype showed up just a few times. The chain combines TRBV2 with TRBJ2-2; 9 bases line up with TRBD1. The CDR3 covers 18 residues. The J segment lost 1 base and the V segment lost 7 bases, leaving 13 bases of the junction unmatched. Germline assignment: CDR1 SNHLY and CDR2 FYNNEI. Written as DNA, the CDR3 is TGTGCCAGCAAGGGGATAAAGGGACAGGGAGAGAACACCGGGGAGCTGTTTTTT. This sequence encodes CASKGIKGQGENTGELFF.

Many counts were recorded for this clonotype. The gene calls are TRBV7-9 and TRBJ2-5, with D uncertain. The CDR3 spans 12 residues. The germline V gene has CDR1 SEHNR and CDR2 FQNEAQ (reference sequence). The V and J ends lost 5 bases and 2 bases respectively, with 6 bases between them. The CDR3 sequence is CASSLNQETQYF. CDR3 in DNA: TGTGCCAGCAGCCTCAATCAAGAGACCCAGTACTTC.

This clonotype was counted at least ten times. The chain links TRBV5-1 to TRBJ2-5; TRBD2 might be the D (5 bases). V was shortened by 6 bases and J by 4 bases, with 13 bases between the two germline ends. The CDR3 runs 13 residues. The germline gives CDR1 SGHRS, CDR2 YFSETQ. Written as DNA, the CDR3 is TGCGCCAGCACACGGGATCTTCCAGAGACCCAGTACTTC. The encoded protein is CASTRDLPETQYF. The variable domain in full, with the rest retrieved from reference TRBV5-1 and TRBJ2-5, is KAGVTQTPRYLIKTRGQQVTLSCSPISGHRSVSWYQQTPGQGLQFLFEYFSETQRNKGNFPGRFSGRQFSNSRSEMNVSTLELGDSALYLCASTRDLPETQYFGPGTRLLVL.

Points on this clonotype: An end of the junction differs from the germline gene, which may be a read error. The V and J genes are TRBV10-3 and TRBJ1-3; 8 bases are a match to TRBD1. Germline V gene data show CDR1 as ENHRY and CDR2 as SYGVKD. The length of the CDR3 is 15 residues. CDR3 coding DNA: TGTGCCATCAGAGGACAGGGTCTCTCTGGAAACGCCATATATTTT. Translating gives CAIRGQGLSGNAIYF.

This clonotype came up many times. The gene calls are TRBV7-2 and TRBJ2-3; tentative D call: TRBD2 (5 bases). Deletions cut 5 bases from V and 6 bases from J, with 12 bases between. The CDR3 has 13 residues. CDR1 and CDR2 (germline): SGHTA, FQGNSA. The CDR3 coding sequence is TGTGCCAGCAGCGCCGGGGATCTCGATACGCAGTATTTT. This gives the protein CASSAGDLDTQYF.

In its sample, this clonotype was seen many times. This sequence joins TRBV10-3 and TRBJ1-1, with 9 positions matching TRBD1. Germline V CDR1 and CDR2: ENHRY, SYGVKD. The CDR3 covers 13 residues. V gave up 10 bases and J gave up 6 bases; unmatched junction bases: 9. DNA of the CDR3: TGTGCCACGGTGGGACAGGGTGTAGCTGAAGCTTTCTTT. It is translated as CATVGQGVAEAFF.

The chain uses TRBV28 and TRBJ1-5; D is perhaps TRBD1 (5 bases). Germline V CDR1 and CDR2: MDHEN, SYDVKM. The CDR3 is made up of 12 amino acids. Trimming cost V 10 bases and J 7 bases, with 14 bases left between them. Written as DNA, the CDR3 is TGTGCCACCTTCTCGGGGGACCAGCCCCAGCATTTT. It encodes CATFSGDQPQHF.

This clonotype was detected many times. The chain joins TRBV28 to TRBJ1-4; 7 positions agree with TRBD1. V shed 4 bases and J 7 bases; nucleotides not matched to a gene: 9. Germline CDR1 is MDHEN and CDR2 is SYDVKM. This CDR3 is 15 amino acids long. The CDR3 is CASSSTGEIGEKLFF. The CDR3 DNA sequence: TGTGCCAGCAGTTCCACAGGGGAAATAGGTGAAAAACTGTTTTTT.

This clonotype showed up many times. The rearrangement links TRBV6-5 to TRBJ1-2; D gene ambiguous. CDR1 MNHEY and CDR2 SVGAGI come from the germline V gene. The CDR3 sequence is 12 residues long. The V end lost 5 bases, the J end lost 8 bases, and 12 bases lay between the germline ends. The CDR3 reads CASSRYDGGYTF. The DNA for the CDR3 is TGTGCCAGCAGTAGATACGACGGGGGCTACACCTTC.

This rearrangement joins TRBV27 to TRBJ2-7, with TRBD1 matching 9 bases. Per the germline V gene, CDR1 is MNHEY and CDR2 is SMNVEV (reference sequence). The length of the CDR3 is 14 residues. The V segment lost 3 bases and the J segment 7 bases; nucleotides outside the gene matches: 7. DNA of the CDR3: TGTGCCAGCAGTTTCGGGACAGGGCTTTTGGAGCAGTACTTC. Amino acids: CASSFGTGLLEQYF.

This clonotype showed up many times. This sequence joins TRBV6-5 and TRBJ1-2; TRBD1 might be the D (6 bases). CDR1 MNHEY and CDR2 SVGAGI come from the germline V gene. There are 14 residues in the CDR3. V lost 6 bases to trimming and J lost 9 bases, with 20 bases between them. The CDR3 spells CASSAQGSGLSYTF. Written as DNA, the CDR3 is TGTGCCAGCAGCGCCCAGGGGTCGGGTTTAAGCTACACCTTC.

This clonotype was recorded at least ten times. V and J are TRBV11-3 and TRBJ2-1, with 16 bases identical to TRBD2. This CDR3 comprises 14 residues. With 4 bases clipped from V and 14 bases from J, the junction kept 5 bases outside the gene matches. From germline, CDR1 is SGHNT and CDR2 YENEEA. CDR3 bases: TGTGCCAGCAGCTCGGGACTAGCGGGAGGGCCGGAGTTCTTC. This translates into CASSSGLAGGPEFF. The whole variable domain, filled in from reference TRBV11-3 and TRBJ2-1, reads EAGVVQSPRYKIIEKKQPVAFWCNPISGHNTLYWYLQNLGQGPELLIRYENEEAVDDSQLPKDRFSAERLKGVDSTLKIQPAELGDSAVYLCASSSGLAGGPEFFGPGTRLTVL.